This T cell receptor (beta chain) comes out of a study of spatial heterogeneity in lung cancer. Looking at the study overall: Beta-chain sequences were consistently detected more often than alpha-chain sequences. Raw reads showed each unique TCR and UMI combination turning up more than ten times on average.

This CDR3 is built from 13 residues. Trimming took off 2 bases at V and 3 bases at J, with 5 bases between the two ends. Germline values: CDR1 SGHNT, CDR2 YYREEE (reference sequence). Time point denoted: sample taken at primary tumor resection. Frozen PBMC, nontumor lung or tumor provided whole RNA, which was sequenced unsorted. The 60 to 80 donors had untreated early-stage non-small cell lung cancer. TCR cDNA molecules each had a unique molecular identifier. From the 5' RACE reads, TCRdb called clonotypes with MiXCR, one entry per CDR3 protein. The table includes 9,500 to 15,000 distinct CDR3 sequences, approximately 6.2% detected once. This clonotype was counted many times. The library was prepared for alpha chains; this beta chain is a stray read, so its frequency means little.

The rearrangement links TRBV5-4 to TRBJ1-4, with D unresolved. Source: normal lung tissue next to the tumor, taken at surgery. The source of this sequence is a male donor with early-stage non-small cell lung cancer. The CDR3 coding sequence is TGTGCCAGCAGCTTTAAGTCTAATGAAAAACTGTTTTTT. This gives the protein CASSFKSNEKLFF.